This T cell receptor beta chain is drawn from a study of T cells after yellow fever vaccination. TCRdb analysed the 5' RACE reads with MiXCR anew, one entry per CDR3 protein. The table has approximately 550,000 distinct CDR3 sequences, 15% to 20% seen once. CDR3 length: 14 amino acids. V lost 6 bases to trimming and J lost 5 bases; unmatched junction nucleotides: 7. Germline-derived CDR1 and CDR2 are DFQATT and SNEGSKA (reference sequence). The TCR originated in a man younger than 45 who received the YFV17D yellow fever vaccine. The V gene is TRBV20-1, the J gene TRBJ2-3, with TRBD2 identical over 11 bases. The specimen was PBMCs, collected 15 days after the yellow fever booster vaccination. In DNA form, the CDR3 reads TGCAGTGCAGATAGCGGGAGGGCGGGAGATACGCAGTATTTT. It translates to CSADSGRAGDTQYF.